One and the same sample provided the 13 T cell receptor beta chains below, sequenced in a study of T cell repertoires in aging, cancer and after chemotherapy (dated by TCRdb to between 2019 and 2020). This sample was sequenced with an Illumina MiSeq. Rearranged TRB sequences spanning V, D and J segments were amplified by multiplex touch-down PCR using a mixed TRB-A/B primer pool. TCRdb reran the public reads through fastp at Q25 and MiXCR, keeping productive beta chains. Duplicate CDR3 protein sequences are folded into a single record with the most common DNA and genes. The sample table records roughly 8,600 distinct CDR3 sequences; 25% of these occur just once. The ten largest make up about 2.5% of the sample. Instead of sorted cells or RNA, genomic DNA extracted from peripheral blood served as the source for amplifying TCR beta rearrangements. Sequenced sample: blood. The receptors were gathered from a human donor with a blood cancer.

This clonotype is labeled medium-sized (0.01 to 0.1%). The CDR3 reads CASSYGLNTEAFF. CDR3 nucleotides: TGTGCCAGTAGTTACGGGCTGAACACTGAAGCTTTCTTT. The chain links TRBV19 to TRBJ1-1; D is unclear. The CDR3 loop spans 13 amino acids. Looked up from germline, CDR1 is LNHDA and CDR2 is SQIVND (reference sequence). The V gene lost 5 bases and the J gene lost 0 bases, with 7 bases spanning the gap.

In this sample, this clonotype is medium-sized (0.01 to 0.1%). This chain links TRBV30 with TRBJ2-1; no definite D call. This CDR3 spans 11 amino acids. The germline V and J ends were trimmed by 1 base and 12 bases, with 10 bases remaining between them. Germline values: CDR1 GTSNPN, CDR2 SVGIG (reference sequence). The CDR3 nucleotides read TGTGCCTGGAGTGGACAATTTGTGCAGTTCTTC. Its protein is CAWSGQFVQFF. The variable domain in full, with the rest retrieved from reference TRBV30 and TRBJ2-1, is SQTIHQWPATLVQPVGSPLSLECTVEGTSNPNLYWYRQAAGRGLQLLFYSVGIGQISSEVPQNLSASRPQDRQFILSSKKLLLSDSGFYLCAWSGQFVQFFGPGTRLTVL.

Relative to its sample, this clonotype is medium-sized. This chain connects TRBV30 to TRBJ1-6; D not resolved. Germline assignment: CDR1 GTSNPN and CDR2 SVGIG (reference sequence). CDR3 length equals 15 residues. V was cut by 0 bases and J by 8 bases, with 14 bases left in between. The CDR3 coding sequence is TGTGCCTGGAGTGTCGCATCCCTTGTCGATTCACCCCTCCACTTT. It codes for CAWSVASLVDSPLHF. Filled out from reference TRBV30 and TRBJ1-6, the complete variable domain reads SQTIHQWPATLVQPVGSPLSLECTVEGTSNPNLYWYRQAAGRGLQLLFYSVGIGQISSEVPQNLSASRPQDRQFILSSKKLLLSDSGFYLCAWSVASLVDSPLHFGNGTRLTVT.

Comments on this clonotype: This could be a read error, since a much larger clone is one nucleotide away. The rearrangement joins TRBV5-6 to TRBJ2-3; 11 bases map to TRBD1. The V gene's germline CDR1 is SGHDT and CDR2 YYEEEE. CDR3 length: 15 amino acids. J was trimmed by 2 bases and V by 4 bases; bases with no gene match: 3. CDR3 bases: TGTGCCAGCAGCCCGGACAGGGGGCCCACAGATACGCAGTATTTT. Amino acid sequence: CASSPDRGPTDTQYF.

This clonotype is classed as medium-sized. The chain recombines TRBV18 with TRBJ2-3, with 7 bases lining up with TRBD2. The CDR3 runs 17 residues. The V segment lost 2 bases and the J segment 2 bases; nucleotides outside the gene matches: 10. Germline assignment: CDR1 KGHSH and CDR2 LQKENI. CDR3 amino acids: CASSPKGRAKATDTQYF. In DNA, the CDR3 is TGTGCCAGCTCACCAAAGGGGAGGGCGAAAGCCACAGATACGCAGTATTTT.

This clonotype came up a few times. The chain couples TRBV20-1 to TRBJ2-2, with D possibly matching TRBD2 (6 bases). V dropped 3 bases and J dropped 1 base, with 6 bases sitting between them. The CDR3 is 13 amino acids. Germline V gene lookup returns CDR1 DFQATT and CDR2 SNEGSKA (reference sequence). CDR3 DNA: TGCAGTGCTAGTAGCGGGAACACCGGGGAGCTGTTTTTT. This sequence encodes CSASSGNTGELFF.

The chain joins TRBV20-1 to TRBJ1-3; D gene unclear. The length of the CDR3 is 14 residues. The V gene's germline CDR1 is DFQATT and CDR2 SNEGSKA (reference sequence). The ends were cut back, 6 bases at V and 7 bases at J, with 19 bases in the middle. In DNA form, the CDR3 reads TGCAGTGCCGTCGTGCCGCCGCTAGGGAACACCATATATTTT. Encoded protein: CSAVVPPLGNTIYF.

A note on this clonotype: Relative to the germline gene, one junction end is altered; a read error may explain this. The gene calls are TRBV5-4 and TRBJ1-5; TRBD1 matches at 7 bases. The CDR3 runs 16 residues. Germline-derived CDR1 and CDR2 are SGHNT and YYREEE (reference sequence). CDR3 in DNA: TGCGCCAGCAGCCAAGAAGGGACAGTTAGCAATCAGCCCCAGCATTTT. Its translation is CASSQEGTVSNQPQHF. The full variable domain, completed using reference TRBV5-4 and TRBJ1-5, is ETGVTQSPTHLIKTRGQQVTLRCSSQSGHNTVSWYQQALGQGPQFIFQYYREEENGRGNFPPRFSGLQFPNYSSELNVNALELDDSALYLCASSQEGTVSNQPQHFGDGTRLSIL.

The CDR3: CASSLLAGIMNSPLHF. CDR3 sequence (DNA): TGTGCCAGCAGCTTATTGGCAGGGATAATGAATTCACCCCTCCACTTT. The chain links TRBV7-2 to TRBJ1-6; D is possibly TRBD1 (5 bases). Germline CDR1 is SGHTA and CDR2 is FQGNSA. The CDR3 runs to 16 residues. Trimming took 2 bases from V and 7 from J, leaving 15 bases between them.

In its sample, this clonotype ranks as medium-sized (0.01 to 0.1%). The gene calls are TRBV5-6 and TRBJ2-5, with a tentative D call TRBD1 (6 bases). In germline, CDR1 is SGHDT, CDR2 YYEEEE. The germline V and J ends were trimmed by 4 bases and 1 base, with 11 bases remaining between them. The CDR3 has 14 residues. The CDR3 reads CASSAQGRQETQYF. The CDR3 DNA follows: TGTGCCAGCAGCGCACAGGGTCGCCAAGAGACCCAGTACTTC.

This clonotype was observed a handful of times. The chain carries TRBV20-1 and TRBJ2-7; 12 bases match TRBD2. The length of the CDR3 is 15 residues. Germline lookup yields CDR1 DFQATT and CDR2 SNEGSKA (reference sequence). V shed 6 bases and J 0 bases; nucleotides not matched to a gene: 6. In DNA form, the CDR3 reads TGCAGTGCCAGGACTAGCGGGGACTACTCCTACGAGCAGTACTTC. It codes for CSARTSGDYSYEQYF.

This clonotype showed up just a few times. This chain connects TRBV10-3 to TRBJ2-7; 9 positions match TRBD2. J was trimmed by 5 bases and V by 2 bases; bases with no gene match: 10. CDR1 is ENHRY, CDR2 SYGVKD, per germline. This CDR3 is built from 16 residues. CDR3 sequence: CAISERGGGAADEQYF. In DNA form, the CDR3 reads TGTGCCATCAGTGAGAGGGGCGGGGGGGCCGCTGACGAGCAGTACTTC.

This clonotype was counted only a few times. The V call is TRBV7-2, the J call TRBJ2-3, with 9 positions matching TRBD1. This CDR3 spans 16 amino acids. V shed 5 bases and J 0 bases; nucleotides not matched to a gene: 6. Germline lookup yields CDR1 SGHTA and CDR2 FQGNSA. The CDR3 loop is CASSIVGTGSTDTQYF. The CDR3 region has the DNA TGTGCCAGCAGCATCGTCGGGACAGGGAGCACAGATACGCAGTATTTT.